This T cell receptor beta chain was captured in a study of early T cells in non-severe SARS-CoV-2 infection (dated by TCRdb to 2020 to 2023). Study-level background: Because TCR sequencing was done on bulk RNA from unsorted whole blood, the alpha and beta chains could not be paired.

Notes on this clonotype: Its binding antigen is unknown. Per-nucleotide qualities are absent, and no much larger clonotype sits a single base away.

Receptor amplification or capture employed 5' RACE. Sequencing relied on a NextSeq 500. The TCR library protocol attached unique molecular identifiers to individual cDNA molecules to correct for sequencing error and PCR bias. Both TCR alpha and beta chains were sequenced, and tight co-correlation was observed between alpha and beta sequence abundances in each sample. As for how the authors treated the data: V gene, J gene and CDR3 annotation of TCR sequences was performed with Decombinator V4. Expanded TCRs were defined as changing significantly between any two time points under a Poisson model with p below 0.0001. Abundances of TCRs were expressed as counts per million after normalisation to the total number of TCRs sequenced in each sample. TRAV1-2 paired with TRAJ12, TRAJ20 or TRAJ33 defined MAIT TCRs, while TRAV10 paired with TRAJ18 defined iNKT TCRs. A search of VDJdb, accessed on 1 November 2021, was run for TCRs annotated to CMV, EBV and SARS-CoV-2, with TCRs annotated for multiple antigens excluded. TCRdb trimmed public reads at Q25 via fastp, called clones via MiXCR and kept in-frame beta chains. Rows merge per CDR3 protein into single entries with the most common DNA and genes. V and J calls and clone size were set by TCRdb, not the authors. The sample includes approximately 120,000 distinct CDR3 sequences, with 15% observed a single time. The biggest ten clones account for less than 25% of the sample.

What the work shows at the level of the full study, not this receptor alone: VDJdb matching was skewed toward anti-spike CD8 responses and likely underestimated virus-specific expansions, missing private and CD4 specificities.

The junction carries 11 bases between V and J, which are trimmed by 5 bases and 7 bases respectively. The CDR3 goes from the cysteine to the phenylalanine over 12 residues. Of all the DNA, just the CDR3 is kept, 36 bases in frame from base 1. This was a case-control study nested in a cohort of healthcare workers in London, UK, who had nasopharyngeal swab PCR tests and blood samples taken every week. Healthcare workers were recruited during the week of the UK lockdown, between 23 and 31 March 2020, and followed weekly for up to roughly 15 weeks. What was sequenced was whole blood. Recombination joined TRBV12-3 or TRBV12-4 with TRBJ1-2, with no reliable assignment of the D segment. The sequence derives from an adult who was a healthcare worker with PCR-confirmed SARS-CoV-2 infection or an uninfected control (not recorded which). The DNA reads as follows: TGTGCCAGCAGTCCGGCCTTTTTTGGCTACACCTTC. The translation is CASSPAFFGYTF.